The T cell receptor (beta chain) under discussion was sequenced for a study of read filtering for tumor transcriptome and immune sequencing. The library was built from 400 ng RNA with molecular barcoded adaptors for alpha/delta and beta/gamma chains. TCRdb recomputed calls from the reads with MiXCR, one row per CDR3 protein. The sample consists of 100,000 to 150,000 distinct CDR3 sequences, over 10% of them appearing once. This clonotype was seen ten or more times. The junction does not match germline at one end; this may be a read error. The CDR3 length is 11 residues. CDR1 and CDR2 from the germline V gene are MNHEY and SVGEGT.

The chain recombines TRBV6-2 or TRBV6-3 with TRBJ2-7; 12 bases are a match to TRBD1. Sequencing was done on a sample of a population of CD138-negative cells sorted from bone marrow. The TCR originated in a donor aged 40 or older with multiple myeloma. In DNA, the CDR3 is TGTGCCAGCGGGGGACAGGGGGCTATGAACTTC. As protein: CASGGQGAMNF.